The clone carrying this T cell receptor (beta chain) has just a few counts. Antigen specificity is unknown. The sample is drawn from a study of regulatory T cells in long-lasting Graves disease. General study findings and limits: The study found persistent patients shared more public clonotypes (roughly 2,500) than new patients (about 880).

The sample's time point: persistent/refractory GD, antithyroid drugs over 5 years with positive TRAb. Making the TCR library involved RNA that had been extracted from PBMCs. Construction of TCR beta libraries relied on iRepertoire HTBI primers and on Arm-PCR targeting CDR3 regions. Original processing notes: Identified segments across samples numbered approximately 62 TRBV and more than 11 TRBJ. TCRdb itself ran the multiplex PCR reads through MiXCR, one entry per CDR3 protein. For this entry, the V and J calls and clone size follow TCRdb and not the study's own pipeline. The data hold about 450,000 distinct CDR3 sequences, with 23% observed a single time. The sequence was collected from a female donor with Graves disease. The source was peripheral blood mononuclear cells (PBMCs), collected when the disease was refractory, from a patient treated with antithyroid drugs.

The CDR3 DNA reads TGTGCCAGCAGTTTAGGGACTAGCGGGAGCGTATACGAGCAGTACTTC. Amino acids: CASSLGTSGSVYEQYF. The J gene is TRBJ2-7, the V gene TRBV28; 14 bases are shared with TRBD2. V lost 2 bases and J lost 4; bases outside the gene matches: 4. The germline CDR1 and CDR2 sequences are MDHEN and SYDVKM. The CDR3 covers 16 residues.